The 12 T cell receptor beta chains presented below share a single source sample, sequenced in a study of cytomegalovirus exposure and HLA in healthy donors. The PCR was carried out with 60 Vbeta primers and 13 Jbeta primers. Sequencing used immunoSEQ multiplex PCR; TCRdb keeps in-frame clones, though not all of them. The sample has about 150,000 clones. The sample comprised PBMCs. The receptors come from a woman aged 50 to 60 in good health and CMV-seronegative.

V usage is TRBV18 and J usage is TRBJ1-1; D is perhaps TRBD1 (6 bases). The CDR3 consists of 16 residues. The germline CDR1 and CDR2 sequences are KGHSH and LQKENI. V shed 6 bases and J shed 0 bases, with 17 bases lying between them. The DNA of the CDR3 is TGTGCCAGCTCCTGGACAGCGGTGCTCATGAACACTGAAGCTTTCTTT. It is translated as CASSWTAVLMNTEAFF.

The chain is built from TRBV7-2 and TRBJ2-7; 9 bases are a match to TRBD2. CDR3 size: 14 residues. V trimming: 6 bases; J trimming: 4 bases; junction bases outside the gene matches: 7. Germline loops: CDR1 SGHTA, CDR2 FQGNSA. In nucleotides, the CDR3 is TGTGCCAGCAGTTACCTAGCGGGAAATTACGAGCAGTACTTC. It translates to CASSYLAGNYEQYF.

This chain connects TRBV6-5 to TRBJ2-4; 8 bases line up with TRBD1. J lost 7 bases, V lost 4 bases, and 9 bases had no gene match. Per the germline V gene, CDR1 is MNHEY and CDR2 is SVGAGI. CDR3 length: 15 amino acids. CDR3 residues: CASSSLQGQGNIQYF. Written as DNA, the CDR3 is TGTGCCAGCAGTTCCCTTCAAGGACAGGGCAACATTCAGTACTTC.

The chain recombines TRBV6-6 with TRBJ2-5, with a tentative D call TRBD1 (6 bases). The CDR3 loop spans 15 amino acids. The V gene's germline CDR1 is MNHNY and CDR2 SVGAGI (reference sequence). Trimming left V 2 bases short and J 5 bases short, with 15 bases between. CDR3 region: CASSYPTGVVETQYF. CDR3 DNA: TGTGCCAGCAGTTACCCGACAGGAGTTGTGGAGACCCAGTACTTC.

This chain links TRBV4-3 with TRBJ2-1, with 7 bases aligning to TRBD2. CDR3 size: 17 residues. CDR1 and CDR2 from the germline V gene are LGHNA and YSLEER. V lost 1 base to trimming and J lost 0 bases; unmatched junction nucleotides: 6. Written as DNA, the CDR3 is TGCGCCAGCAGCCAAGGTCTTCAGCGGGGCTCCTACAATGAGCAGTTCTTC. Translated, it gives CASSQGLQRGSYNEQFF.

The genes are TRBV5-1 and TRBJ2-5; D possibly corresponds to TRBD2 (6 bases). Trimming pared 5 bases from V and 2 bases from J, leaving 13 bases between. The length of the CDR3 is 14 residues. The V gene's germline CDR1 is SGHRS and CDR2 YFSETQ. CDR3 sequence (DNA): TGCGCCAGCAGAGAGGCTAGCGCGCAAGAGACCCAGTACTTC. It yields the protein CASREASAQETQYF.

CDR3 sequence (DNA): TGTGCCAGCAGTTCCGGGATAACCTACGAGCAGTACTTC. It translates to CASSSGITYEQYF. The chain is built from TRBV27 and TRBJ2-7; D may be TRBD2 (5 bases). Trimming removed 4 bases from V and 2 bases from J, with 9 bases in between. The CDR3 runs to 13 residues. Germline V gene sequence: CDR1 MNHEY, CDR2 SMNVEV (reference sequence).

CDR3 in amino acids: CASSRLTEQETQYF. In nucleotides, the CDR3 is TGTGCCAGCAGCCGCCTGACAGAGCAAGAGACCCAGTACTTC. V gene TRBV2 combines with J gene TRBJ2-5, with D maybe TRBD1 (5 bases). The CDR3 consists of 14 residues. The germline V gene encodes CDR1 SNHLY and CDR2 FYNNEI. V dropped 6 bases and J dropped 2 bases, with 13 bases sitting between them. The full variable domain, in which reference TRBV2 and TRBJ2-5 provide the parts outside the CDR3, is EPEVTQTPSHQVTQMGQEVILRCVPISNHLYFYWYRQILGQKVEFLVSFYNNEISEKSEIFDDQFSVERPDGSNFTLKIRSTKLEDSAMYFCASSRLTEQETQYFGPGTRLLVL.

The V and J genes are TRBV19 and TRBJ1-5; possibly TRBD1 for D (5 bases). The CDR3 covers 13 residues. Germline V CDR1 and CDR2: LNHDA, SQIVND (reference sequence). Trimming pared 4 bases from V and 7 bases from J, leaving 11 bases between. As DNA, the CDR3 is TGTGCCAGTAGTACCGGGGGTTACCAGCCCCAGCATTTT. This gives the protein CASSTGGYQPQHF.

This chain connects TRBV13 to TRBJ1-4; 7 bases line up with TRBD1. CDR1 and CDR2 from the germline V gene are PRHDT and FYEKMQ (reference sequence). The CDR3 covers 15 residues. The V gene end was trimmed by 5 bases and the J gene end by 3 bases; junction bases not matched to a gene: 6. Written as DNA, the CDR3 is TGTGCCAGCAGCCTAACAGGGGTAGCTAATGAAAAACTGTTTTTT. It encodes CASSLTGVANEKLFF.

This chain links TRBV5-1 with TRBJ1-4, with D hard to call. The CDR3 contains 14 residues. V was clipped by 0 bases and J by 4 bases, with 7 bases between them. The V gene's germline CDR1 is SGHRS and CDR2 YFSETQ. CDR3 sequence: CASSLDSGNEKLFF. The DNA for the CDR3 is TGCGCCAGCAGCTTGGACAGCGGTAATGAAAAACTGTTTTTT.

This sequence joins TRBV28 and TRBJ2-2, with a weak D call TRBD2 (7 bases). Deletions cut 6 bases from V and 3 bases from J, with 11 bases between. This CDR3 has 14 residues. CDR1 MDHEN and CDR2 SYDVKM come from the germline V gene. CDR3 in DNA: TGTGCCAGCAGAGGGGGGGAAGACACCGGGGAGCTGTTTTTT. This sequence encodes CASRGGEDTGELFF.